The 26 T cell receptor beta chains presented below share a single source sample, sequenced in a study of blood T cells in healthy people across ages. The authors ran a second PCR of roughly 6 to 12 cycles using a sample-barcoded 5' primer and a J-beta primer mix. TCRdb redid the calling of the 5' RACE reads with MiXCR, one entry per CDR3 protein. The sample comprises around 1,600,000 distinct CDR3 sequences, approximately 43% of which are singletons, and about 3.8% rests with the top ten. The sequencing input was blood. The receptors were sampled from a young woman in good health.

This clonotype was seen a few times. The V gene is TRBV5-1, the J gene TRBJ2-1; unclear D gene. Germline V gene sequence: CDR1 SGHRS, CDR2 YFSETQ. V lost 0 bases and J 1 base, leaving 11 bases between the germline ends. CDR3 length: 16 amino acids. CDR3 protein: CASSLEGRMSYNEQFF. CDR3 bases: TGCGCCAGCAGCTTGGAAGGTAGGATGTCCTACAATGAGCAGTTCTTC. Full variable domain (missing parts from reference TRBV5-1 and TRBJ2-1): KAGVTQTPRYLIKTRGQQVTLSCSPISGHRSVSWYQQTPGQGLQFLFEYFSETQRNKGNFPGRFSGRQFSNSRSEMNVSTLELGDSALYLCASSLEGRMSYNEQFFGPGTRLTVL.

The V gene is TRBV12-3 or TRBV12-4, the J gene TRBJ2-3, with 12 bases identical to TRBD1. V was clipped by 5 bases and J by 4 bases; unmatched bases: 7. CDR3 length: 16 amino acids. The DNA for the CDR3 is TGTGCCAGCAGTGCCGGGACAGGGGGCCGGGCAGATACGCAGTATTTT. It yields the protein CASSAGTGGRADTQYF.

This chain links TRBV20-1 with TRBJ2-3; D perhaps matches TRBD2 (6 bases). The CDR3 extends over 13 amino acids. The germline V gene has CDR1 DFQATT and CDR2 SNEGSKA (reference sequence). V lost 3 bases and J lost 4, with 11 bases in between. This CDR3 reads CSASLGGADTQYF. In nucleotides, the CDR3 is TGCAGTGCTAGTCTGGGGGGAGCAGATACGCAGTATTTT.

The chain uses TRBV7-2 and TRBJ1-1; D gene unclear. The V end was cut by 0 bases, the J end by 4 bases, with 9 bases between. Per germline, CDR1 SGHTA and CDR2 FQGNSA. The CDR3 contains 14 residues. The CDR3 DNA follows: TGTGCCAGCAGCTTAGCCGGGATCGCCACTGAAGCTTTCTTT. This codes for CASSLAGIATEAFF.

The J gene is TRBJ2-1, the V gene TRBV7-3; D possibly matches TRBD1 or TRBD2 (6 bases each). This CDR3 has 17 residues. CDR1 is SGHTA and CDR2 is FQGTGA in the germline V gene. Trimming took 5 bases from V and 4 from J, leaving 21 bases between them. CDR3 loop: CASSPRPGGQGYNEQFF. CDR3 sequence (DNA): TGTGCCAGCAGCCCCCGACCTGGGGGGCAAGGATACAATGAGCAGTTCTTC.

J is TRBJ1-1 and V is TRBV29-1, with no clear D. V lost 1 base and J 6 bases, leaving 9 bases between the germline ends. The CDR3 runs to 12 residues. Germline V gene lookup returns CDR1 SQVTM and CDR2 ANQGSEA. The DNA of the CDR3 is TGCAGCGTTGAAGTCAGGACCCCTGAAGCTTTCTTT. Protein sequence: CSVEVRTPEAFF.

The chain couples TRBV25-1 to TRBJ2-7, with 9 bases that match TRBD2. The CDR3 contains 19 residues. The germline V gene encodes CDR1 MGHDK and CDR2 SYGVNS. V shed 2 bases and J 7 bases; nucleotides not matched to a gene: 21. CDR3 nucleotide sequence: TGTGCCAGCAGTGAAGGTGGAAGCGGGAGGACCCCAAACTACAATGAGCAGTACTTC. Its translation: CASSEGGSGRTPNYNEQYF.

This clonotype was seen more than once but under ten times. The chain recombines TRBV7-2 with TRBJ1-2; TRBD1 is a possible D gene (6 bases). The CDR3 spans 16 residues. Germline V gene data show CDR1 as SGHTA and CDR2 as FQGNSA. V dropped 6 bases and J dropped 2 bases, with 19 bases sitting between them. The DNA for the CDR3 is TGTGCCAGCAGTCAAGGACCCGGGACAAACAACTATGGCTACACCTTC. It yields the protein CASSQGPGTNNYGYTF.

The V gene is TRBV20-1, the J gene TRBJ1-1, with D unclear. Germline CDR1 is DFQATT and CDR2 is SNEGSKA (reference sequence). The V and J ends lost 3 bases and 4 bases respectively, with 12 bases between them. The CDR3 spans 13 residues. CDR3 loop: CSARTPSATEAFF. For the CDR3, the DNA is TGCAGTGCTAGGACACCCTCGGCCACTGAAGCTTTCTTT.

The table lists this clonotype with a few counts. This chain joins TRBV14 and TRBJ2-3, with no clear D. In germline, CDR1 is SGHDN, CDR2 FVKESK. V was shortened by 4 bases and J by 0 bases, with 14 bases between the two germline ends. The CDR3 spans 16 residues. The CDR3 region is CASSLRTASSTDTQYF. CDR3 nucleotides: TGTGCCAGCAGCCTTAGGACGGCTTCTAGCACAGATACGCAGTATTTT.

This clonotype was seen more than once but under ten times. The chain employs TRBV3-1 and TRBJ1-6, with 7 bases that match TRBD1. Germline CDR1 LGHDT, CDR2 YNNKEL (reference sequence). The CDR3 runs to 15 residues. V lost 1 base to trimming and J lost 8 bases; unmatched junction nucleotides: 5. For the CDR3, the DNA is TGTGCCAGCAGCCAAGCAGGGGGGATGGATTCACCCCTCCACTTT. Protein product: CASSQAGGMDSPLHF.

The V gene is TRBV9, the J gene TRBJ2-1; D is unclear. The CDR3 length is 12 residues. CDR1 is SGDLS and CDR2 is YYNGEE in the germline V gene. V lost 2 bases, J lost 6 bases, and 6 bases lay in between. The CDR3 DNA is TGTGCCAGCAGCGTTCTAAGCAATGAGCAGTTCTTC. Encoded protein: CASSVLSNEQFF.

Only a few counts were recorded for this clonotype. This chain connects TRBV4-3 to TRBJ1-4; D perhaps matches TRBD1 (5 bases). The CDR3 is 16 residues long. V lost 1 base and J 4 bases, leaving 13 bases between the germline ends. Germline V gives CDR1 LGHNA, CDR2 YSLEER. The CDR3 DNA follows: TGCGCCAGCAGCCAAGCCCCCGGGACGGATAATGAAAAACTGTTTTTT. Residues: CASSQAPGTDNEKLFF.

The J gene is TRBJ2-4, the V gene TRBV6-2 or TRBV6-3; D remains ambiguous. The end of the DNA fits TRBJ2-7 better, so the J call may be wrong. Germline V gene data show CDR1 as MNHEY and CDR2 as SVGEGT. The CDR3 covers 12 residues. The DNA for the CDR3 is TGTGCCAGCAGGGACCCAGACTACGAGCAGTACTTC. Its translation: CASRDPDYEQYF.

On this clonotype itself: One end of the junction does not line up with germline, which may come from a read error. CDR3 residues: CASGVAGKSYEQYF. The CDR3 region has the DNA TGTGCCAGCGGCGTAGCAGGGAAATCCTACGAGCAGTACTTC. This chain joins TRBV9 and TRBJ2-7; TRBD1 is a possible D gene (5 bases). The CDR3 loop spans 14 amino acids. CDR1 is SGDLS, CDR2 YYNGEE, per germline.

The chain employs TRBV4-2 and TRBJ2-7; TRBD2 matches 13 bases. CDR1 is LGHNA, CDR2 YNFKEQ, per germline. With V trimmed by 3 bases and J by 7 bases, 15 bases remained unmatched. The CDR3 extends over 18 amino acids. CDR3 in amino acids: CASSHPGTSGTSYNEQYF. The CDR3 coding sequence is TGTGCCAGCAGCCACCCCGGGACTAGCGGGACCTCCTACAATGAGCAGTACTTC.

For the CDR3, the DNA is TGCAGCGTTGGGTCGGGGTTACTAGGTACCCAGTACTTC. This sequence encodes CSVGSGLLGTQYF. The chain carries TRBV29-1 and TRBJ2-5; tentatively, D is TRBD2 (5 bases). V lost 4 bases to trimming and J lost 8 bases, with 17 bases between them. From germline, CDR1 is SQVTM and CDR2 ANQGSEA. The CDR3 runs 13 residues. The whole variable domain, filled in from reference TRBV29-1 and TRBJ2-5, reads SAVISQKPSRDICQRGTSLTIQCQVDSQVTMMFWYRQQPGQSLTLIATANQGSEATYESGFVIDKFPISRPNLTFSTLTVSNMSPEDSSIYLCSVGSGLLGTQYFGPGTRLLVL.

J is TRBJ2-1 and V is TRBV4-3; D may be TRBD1 or TRBD2 (5 bases each). Deletions cut 0 bases from V and 0 bases from J, with 18 bases between. Germline CDR1 is LGHNA and CDR2 is YSLEER. The CDR3 length is 19 residues. CDR3 DNA: TGCGCCAGCAGCCAAGATTCGGGCAGATGGGGGAGCTCCTACAATGAGCAGTTCTTC. Its translation: CASSQDSGRWGSSYNEQFF.

The chain joins TRBV12-3 or TRBV12-4 to TRBJ1-5; 7 nucleotides line up with TRBD1. V lost 6 bases, J lost 6 bases, and 5 bases stayed unmatched. This CDR3 is built from 13 residues. CDR3: CASRGGESQPQHF. The CDR3, as DNA: TGTGCCAGCAGAGGGGGCGAGAGTCAGCCCCAGCATTTT.

This clonotype has just a few counts. The chain uses TRBV29-1 and TRBJ1-4; no clear D gene. V gave up 0 bases and J gave up 8 bases, with 13 bases separating them. Per germline, CDR1 SQVTM and CDR2 ANQGSEA. This CDR3 contains 14 residues. The CDR3 reads CSVEDVGSGEKLFF. CDR3 in DNA: TGCAGCGTTGAAGACGTAGGGTCGGGCGAAAAACTGTTTTTT.

This clonotype was seen a few times. The rearrangement uses TRBV15 and TRBJ1-5; D unresolved. This CDR3 comprises 14 residues. The ends were cut back, 0 bases at V and 4 bases at J, with 7 bases in the middle. The V gene's germline CDR1 is LNHNV and CDR2 YYDKDF (reference sequence). The CDR3 DNA is TGTGCCACCAGCAGAGAAGTCTGGAATCAGCCCCAGCATTTT. Translated: CATSREVWNQPQHF.

There are a few counts of this clonotype. The chain recombines TRBV6-6 with TRBJ2-7; D ambiguous. The CDR3 loop spans 14 amino acids. The V and J ends lost 8 bases and 0 bases respectively, with 14 bases between them. Germline-derived CDR1 and CDR2 are MNHNY and SVGAGI (reference sequence). The CDR3 DNA sequence: TGTGCCAGCTGCACCCAAAAGGGCTCCTACGAGCAGTACTTC. This encodes CASCTQKGSYEQYF.

In this sample, this clonotype turned up a few times. The chain employs TRBV6-5 and TRBJ2-6, with D perhaps TRBD2 (5 bases). The CDR3 consists of 16 residues. CDR1 is MNHEY, CDR2 SVGAGI, per germline. V lost 1 base and J 1 base, leaving 8 bases between the germline ends. The CDR3 here is CASSYWEISGANVLTF. CDR3 coding DNA: TGTGCCAGCAGTTACTGGGAGATATCTGGGGCCAACGTCCTGACTTTC.

This chain links TRBV20-1 with TRBJ1-1; 8 bases fit TRBD1. Germline CDR1 reads DFQATT; CDR2 reads SNEGSKA (reference sequence). The trim removed 3 bases at V and 0 bases at J, leaving 3 bases unmatched. The length of the CDR3 is 14 residues. Written as DNA, the CDR3 is TGCAGTGCTAGTGGGGACAGGATGAACACTGAAGCTTTCTTT. Its translation: CSASGDRMNTEAFF.

The genes are TRBV6-2 or TRBV6-3 and TRBJ1-1; the match to TRBD1 covers 7 bases. The CDR3 runs to 16 residues. The V gene's germline CDR1 is MNHEY and CDR2 SVGEGT. The junction had 10 bases not matched to a gene; V was cut back by 5 bases and J by 1 base. CDR3 residues: CASSTPRTGSNTEAFF. The CDR3 nucleotides read TGTGCCAGCAGTACGCCGCGGACAGGATCGAACACTGAAGCTTTCTTT.

Only a few counts were recorded for this clonotype. V usage is TRBV7-2 and J usage is TRBJ2-1; TRBD2 matches at 10 bases. There are 15 residues in the CDR3. CDR1 and CDR2 (germline): SGHTA, FQGNSA. Trimming took 5 bases from V and 9 from J; bases not matched to a gene: 10. The CDR3 bases are TGTGCCAGCAGCCCTCGGACGAGCGGGGGGGCTGAGCAGTTCTTC. Residues: CASSPRTSGGAEQFF. Based on the CDR3 plus reference TRBV7-2 and TRBJ2-1, the full variable domain is GAGVSQSPSNKVTEKGKDVELRCDPISGHTALYWYRQSLGQGLEFLIYFQGNSAPDKSGLPSDRFSAERTGGSVSTLTIQRTQQEDSAVYLCASSPRTSGGAEQFFGPGTRLTVL.